The clone carrying this T cell receptor beta chain was observed a few times. Its antigen remains unidentified. This sample is part of a study of Ad26.COV2.S vaccination and SARS-CoV-2 variants. The study, taken as a whole, reports: Reportedly, spike-specific CD8+ and CD4+ T cell responses achieved substantial breadth once vaccination had taken place. Comparable non-spike TCR breadth was observed in vaccine and placebo recipients.

The CDR3 is 15 residues long. V was cut by 0 bases and J by 3 bases, with 8 bases left in between. Germline CDR1 MNHEY, CDR2 SMNVEV (reference sequence). TCRdb's copy holds only in-frame clones and misses some; the assay was immunoSEQ multiplex PCR. The table has approximately 500,000 clones, 87% seen once. The treatment denotes: some 20 received Ad26.COV2.S at low or high dose, single or two shots; roughly five received placebo; per-sample allocation not given. Collection of the samples took place on day 63 after the first injection of vaccine or placebo. Cohort 1b enrolled adults aged 18-55 years in Boston.

This clonotype was obtained from a person between 18 and 65 years old who received the Ad26.COV2.S COVID-19 vaccine or a placebo. This specimen consisted of peripheral blood, obtained in a trial of Ad26.COV2.S vaccine versus placebo. The chain combines TRBV27 with TRBJ1-4; weak D call: TRBD1 (6 bases). The CDR3 coding sequence is TGTGCCAGCAGTTTATCGTCAGGGGCTAATGAAAAACTGTTTTTT. Encoded protein: CASSLSSGANEKLFF.